This T cell receptor (beta chain) was recovered during a study of control samples from healthy donors and cancer patients. This clone appeared a few times. Per the germline V gene, CDR1 is MDHEN and CDR2 is SYDVKM. CDR3 length: 13 amino acids. Trimming stripped 11 bases from V and 3 bases from J, with 16 bases between. Sequencing was performed with immunoSEQ multiplex PCR; in TCRdb, only in-frame clones are kept and a portion is missing. Here the sample spans roughly 120,000 clones, about 95% being singletons. The chain couples TRBV28 to TRBJ1-2; unclear D gene. The origin of this receptor is a young man in good health. What was sequenced was blood. The CDR3 region is CAGRGITDYGYTF. CDR3 nucleotides: TGTGCCGGCCGAGGGATCACGGACTATGGCTACACCTTC.